This is a list of T cell receptor beta chains from one sample in a study of cytomegalovirus exposure and HLA in healthy donors. Method: immunoSEQ multiplex PCR; TCRdb's copy keeps in-frame clones and lacks some. This sample has around 230,000 clones, with roughly 85% found just once. Sample: PBMCs. These receptors originate from a male donor in good health and CMV-seronegative. Both conserved end residues are part of each CDR3. The D gene is left open where the match is weak. Clone size appears in some rows only: once, few, many, or a class for an expanded clone.

cdr3_aa cdr3_nt j_call d_call clone_size v_call
CASSPRVGGGYEQYF TGTGCCAGCAGTCCTAGGGTCGGGGGAGGCTACGAGCAGTACTTC TRBJ2-7 . . TRBV2
CASSADRFSAYEQYF TGTGCCAGCAGCGCCGACAGGTTTAGCGCCTACGAGCAGTACTTC TRBJ2-7 . . TRBV9
CASSQPGRIGNTIYF TGTGCCAGCAGCCAACCAGGGAGGATTGGAAACACCATATATTTT TRBJ1-3 . few TRBV5-6
CASSYRDTDTQYF TGTGCCAGCAGTTACAGGGACACAGATACGCAGTATTTT TRBJ2-3 . few TRBV6-4
CASNRLGQGENIQYF TGTGCCAGCAACAGACTGGGACAGGGGGAAAACATTCAGTACTTC TRBJ2-4 TRBD1 once TRBV27
CASSSPWAVYGYTF TGTGCCAGCAGTTCCCCGTGGGCTGTGTATGGCTACACCTTC TRBJ1-2 . once TRBV28
CASSPNPKEAQYF TGTGCCAGCAGCCCCAACCCAAAGGAGGCCCAGTACTTC TRBJ2-5 . . TRBV5-6
CASSESLGGGPSYEQYF TGTGCCAGCAGTGAATCACTAGGGGGTGGCCCCTCCTACGAGCAGTACTTC TRBJ2-7 . . TRBV6-1
CASSAQGIEAFF TGTGCCAGCAGCGCTCAGGGAATCGAAGCTTTCTTT TRBJ1-1 . few TRBV2
CASNRDSSYEQYF TGCGCCAGCAACCGGGACAGTTCCTACGAGCAGTACTTC TRBJ2-7 TRBD1 once TRBV5-1
CASSLSSGRRTDTQYF TGTGCCAGCAGCTTATCTAGCGGGAGGCGCACAGATACGCAGTATTTT TRBJ2-3 TRBD2 . TRBV7-9
CASRTEASGRLGETQYF TGTGCCAGCAGAACAGAGGCTAGCGGGAGGTTGGGGGAGACCCAGTACTTC TRBJ2-5 TRBD2 . TRBV27
CAWQLAGGPGELFF TGTGCCTGGCAACTAGCGGGGGGTCCCGGGGAGCTGTTTTTT TRBJ2-2 TRBD2 . TRBV30
CASSTQGKAHEQYF TGTGCCAGCAGTACCCAGGGGAAAGCCCACGAGCAGTACTTC TRBJ2-7 . . TRBV6-5
CASSLTGTENTGELFF TGTGCCAGCAGCTTAACCGGGACAGAAAACACCGGGGAGCTGTTTTTT TRBJ2-2 TRBD1 . TRBV9
CSVLWQGTTYEQYF TGCAGCGTTCTTTGGCAGGGAACAACTTACGAGCAGTACTTC TRBJ2-7 . . TRBV29-1
CAISEGQGLTGELFF TGTGCCATCAGTGAAGGGCAGGGGTTGACCGGGGAGCTGTTTTTT TRBJ2-2 . . TRBV10-3
CASSRGMETQYF TGTGCCAGCAGCCGGGGGATGGAGACCCAGTACTTC TRBJ2-5 . . TRBV11-3
CASSLVRGDNDEQYF TGTGCCAGCAGTTTAGTAAGAGGGGACAACGACGAGCAGTACTTC TRBJ2-7 . . TRBV28
CASSLVPGQQETQYF TGTGCCAGCAGCTTAGTCCCGGGACAGCAAGAGACCCAGTACTTC TRBJ2-5 TRBD1 . TRBV7-2